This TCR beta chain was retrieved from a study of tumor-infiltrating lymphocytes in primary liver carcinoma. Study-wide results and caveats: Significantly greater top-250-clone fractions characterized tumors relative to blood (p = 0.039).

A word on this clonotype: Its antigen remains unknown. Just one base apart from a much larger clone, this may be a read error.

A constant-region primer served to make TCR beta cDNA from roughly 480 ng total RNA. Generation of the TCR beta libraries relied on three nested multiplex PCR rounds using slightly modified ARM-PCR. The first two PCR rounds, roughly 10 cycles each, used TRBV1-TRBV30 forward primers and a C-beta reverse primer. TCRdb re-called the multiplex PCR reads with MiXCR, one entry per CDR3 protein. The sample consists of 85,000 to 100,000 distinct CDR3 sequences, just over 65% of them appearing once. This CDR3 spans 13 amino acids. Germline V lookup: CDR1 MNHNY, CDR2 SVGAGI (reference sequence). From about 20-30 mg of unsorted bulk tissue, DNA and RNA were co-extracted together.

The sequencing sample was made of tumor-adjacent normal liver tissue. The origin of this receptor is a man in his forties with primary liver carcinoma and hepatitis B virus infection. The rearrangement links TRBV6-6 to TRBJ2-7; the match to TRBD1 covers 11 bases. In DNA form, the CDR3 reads TGTGACAGCGGCCGGGACAGGGGGTACGAGCAGTACTTC. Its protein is CDSGRDRGYEQYF.